This T cell receptor beta chain was found in a study of blood T cell repertoires in COVID-19. The wider study: PBMCs, B-cell-depleted T cells, or T cells were the source of the cDNA or gDNA that made up the material.

This CDR3 is built from 13 residues. Between the trimmed V and J ends, which lost 0 bases and 5 bases, there was a span of 7 bases. Germline-derived CDR1 and CDR2 are MGHRA and YSYEKL. Produced via immunoSEQ multiplex PCR; TCRdb's table is partial and in-frame only. Of about 260,000 clones in the sample, around 84% were seen once. The chain is built from TRBV4-1 and TRBJ1-2; D remains ambiguous. Material for sequencing was peripheral blood. This TCR was recovered from a man aged 55 to 70 with acute or convalescent COVID-19. CDR3 protein: CASSQDRGYGYTF. In nucleotides, the CDR3 is TGCGCCAGCAGCCAAGATCGCGGGTATGGCTACACCTTC.